This T cell receptor beta chain comes out of a study of blood T cell repertoires in COVID-19 (dated by TCRdb to 2018 to 2020). For the study in its entirety: Collaborator samples came from the United States, Italy and Spain and covered acute and convalescent phases of COVID-19. Where HLA class I and class II types were available, the types were taken from metadata supplied by the sample provider, not from assay-based typing. The material from the prospective study consisted of cDNA or gDNA derived from T cells, B-cell-depleted T cells, or PBMCs. A freely available public database, intended as a resource for researchers studying the immune response to SARS-CoV-2, is where the repertoires were released. Nearly every sample came with metadata listing a de-identified subject ID, COVID-19 status, age in years and sex. Deeply sampled blood TCRbeta repertoires from subjects exposed to, actively infected with, or recovered from COVID-19 were included in the dataset. Samples were obtained from the ongoing ImmuneRACE study (first 160 participants) and from 1,000 to 1,500 subjects provided by 6 global collaborators.

Whole blood was collected in K2EDTA tubes by collaborating institutions according to the institutions' own protocols. Collaborator samples were shipped for TCRbeta analysis as frozen whole blood, isolated PBMCs, or DNA extracted from either sample type. TCRbeta CDR3 regions were amplified from genomic DNA using the immunoSEQ Assay, a bias-controlled multiplex PCR. Per the source publication's procedure: Within the assay, amplification of reference gene primers was used to estimate how many nucleated cells each sample contained. To quantify the absolute abundance of each unique TCRbeta CDR3 rearrangement, sequence reads were collapsed and filtered. For each sample, productive Simpson clonality was calculated by taking the square root of Simpson's diversity index across productive rearrangements. TCRdb carries this immuneACCESS record with in-frame sequences only. Its versions omit some clonotypes, under half of them owing to an unresolved V gene in the studies checked, with the rest unexplained. Clone size and the V and J calls come from that table; the DNA yielded D and trimming. Within this sample are over 80,000 clones, with 70% to 90% of them counted one time only. 0.95% to 1.5% of the sample lies in the top ten.

A note on this clone: Which antigen it targets is not known. No much larger clonotype is one base removed from it; base qualities were not supplied.

CDR1 and CDR2 are read off the germline V gene as LGHNA and YSLEER. Including cysteine and phenylalanine, the CDR3 has 17 amino acids. Only CDR3 DNA is held: 51 bases, read in frame from base 1. At the junction V is shortened by 2 bases and J by 0 bases, with 16 bases in between. Summary of the overall study and its limitations: How much clinical and demographic metadata was included differed by source and by participant, and the metadata was provided uncurated.

Rearrangement joined TRBV4-3 to TRBJ1-1; TRBD1 could be the D gene, as 6 bases match. The TCR sequence derives from a man of 80 years or more with active or convalescent COVID-19. Sequencing used peripheral blood. The CDR3 reads CASSQLPGQTMNTEAFF. The bases are TGCGCCAGCAGCCAACTACCAGGACAGACAATGAACACTGAAGCTTTCTTT.